This T cell receptor (beta chain) was profiled in a study of shared clonotypes between healthy human individuals. Germline loops: CDR1 LNHNV, CDR2 YYDKDF (reference sequence). Trimming stripped 3 bases from V and 7 bases from J, with 15 bases between. CDR3 length: 14 residues. Generated by immunoSEQ multiplex PCR, the TCRdb table keeps only in-frame clones and is missing some. Among 1.6 million or so clones listed, approximately 98.5% were seen once. The chain employs TRBV15 and TRBJ1-1, with D possibly TRBD1 on 6 matching bases. The TCR comes from a man aged 25 to 45 in good health. Material: naive CD4+ T cells sorted from blood. Subset described: CD45RA+ positively selected. CDR3 in amino acids: CATSRGRGEFEAFF. As DNA, the CDR3 is TGTGCCACCAGCAGGGGAAGGGGGGAATTTGAAGCTTTCTTT. Together with reference TRBV15 and TRBJ1-1, the CDR3 gives the full variable domain: DAMVIQNPRYQVTQFGKPVTLSCSQTLNHNVMYWYQQKSSQAPKLLFHYYDKDFNNEADTPDNFQSRRPNTSFCFLDIRSPGLGDTAMYLCATSRGRGEFEAFFGQGTRLTVV.